This T cell receptor beta chain comes out of a study of T cell changes during pregnancy in multiple sclerosis. Using immunoSEQ multiplex PCR, the repertoire was profiled, and TCRdb retains in-frame clones only, with some absent. The sample shows tens of thousands of clones, roughly nine tenths of them seen only once. Germline V CDR1 and CDR2: MNHEY, SMNVEV (reference sequence). CDR3 length: 14 residues. The V gene end was trimmed by 4 bases and the J gene end by 2 bases; junction bases not matched to a gene: 2. The sequencing used CD8+ T cells from peripheral blood mononuclear cells, collected before pregnancy. The source of this sequence is a female donor with multiple sclerosis, enrolled in a pregnancy study. This chain connects TRBV27 to TRBJ1-5, with 7 bases matching TRBD1. The DNA of the CDR3 is TGTGCCAGCAGTTCGACAGGGCGCAATCAGCCCCAGCATTTT. Translating it yields CASSSTGRNQPQHF.